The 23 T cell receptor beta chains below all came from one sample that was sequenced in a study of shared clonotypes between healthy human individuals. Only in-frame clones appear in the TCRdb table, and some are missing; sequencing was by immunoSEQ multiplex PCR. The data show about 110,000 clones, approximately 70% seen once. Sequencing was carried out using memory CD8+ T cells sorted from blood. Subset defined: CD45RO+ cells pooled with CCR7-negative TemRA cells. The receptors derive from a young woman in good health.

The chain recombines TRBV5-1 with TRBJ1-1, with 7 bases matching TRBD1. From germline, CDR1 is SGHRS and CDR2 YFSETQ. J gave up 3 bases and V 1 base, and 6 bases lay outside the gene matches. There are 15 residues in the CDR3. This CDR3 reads CASSLQGGAYTEAFF. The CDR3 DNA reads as TGCGCCAGCAGCTTGCAAGGGGGCGCGTACACTGAAGCTTTCTTT.

The DNA for the CDR3 is TGTGCCAGCAGCCCGGACGGCAATCAGCCCCAGCATTTT. Protein: CASSPDGNQPQHF. J is TRBJ1-5 and V is TRBV11-2; D is uncertain. The CDR3 sequence is 13 residues long. V dropped 5 bases and J dropped 2 bases, with 7 bases sitting between them. The germline CDR1 and CDR2 sequences are SGHAT and FQNNGV.

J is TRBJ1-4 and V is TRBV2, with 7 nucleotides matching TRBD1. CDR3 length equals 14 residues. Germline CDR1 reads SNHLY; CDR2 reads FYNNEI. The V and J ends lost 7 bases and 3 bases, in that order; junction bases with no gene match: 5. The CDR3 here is CASIGDSPNEKLFF. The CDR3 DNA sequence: TGTGCCAGCATTGGGGACAGCCCTAATGAAAAACTGTTTTTT.

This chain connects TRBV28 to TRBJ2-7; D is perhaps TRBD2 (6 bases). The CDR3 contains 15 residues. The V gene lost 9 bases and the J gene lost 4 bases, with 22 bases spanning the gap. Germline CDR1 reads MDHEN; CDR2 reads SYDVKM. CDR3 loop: CARAEYRENGYEQYF. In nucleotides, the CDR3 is TGTGCCAGGGCCGAGTATCGGGAGAACGGATACGAGCAGTACTTC.

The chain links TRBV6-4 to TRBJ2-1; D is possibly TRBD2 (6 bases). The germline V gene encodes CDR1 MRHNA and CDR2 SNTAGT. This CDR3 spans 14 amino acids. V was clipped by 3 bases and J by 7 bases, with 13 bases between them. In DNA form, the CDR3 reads TGTGCCAGCAGTGAGTCTAGCGAAGGGAATGAGCAGTTCTTC. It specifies CASSESSEGNEQFF.

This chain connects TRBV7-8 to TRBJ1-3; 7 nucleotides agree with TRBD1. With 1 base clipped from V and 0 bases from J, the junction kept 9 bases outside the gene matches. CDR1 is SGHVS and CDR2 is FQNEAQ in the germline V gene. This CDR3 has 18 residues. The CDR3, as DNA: TGTGCCAGCAGCTTAGGACAGGGTGATTACTACTCTGGAAACACCATATATTTT. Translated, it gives CASSLGQGDYYSGNTIYF.

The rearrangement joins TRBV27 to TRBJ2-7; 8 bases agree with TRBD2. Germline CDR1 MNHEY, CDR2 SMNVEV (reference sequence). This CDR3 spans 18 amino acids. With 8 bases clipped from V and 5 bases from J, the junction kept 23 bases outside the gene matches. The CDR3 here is CASGSPGGVSGFTHEQYF. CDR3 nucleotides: TGTGCCAGCGGATCCCCGGGGGGGGTTTCCGGGTTTACCCACGAGCAGTACTTC.

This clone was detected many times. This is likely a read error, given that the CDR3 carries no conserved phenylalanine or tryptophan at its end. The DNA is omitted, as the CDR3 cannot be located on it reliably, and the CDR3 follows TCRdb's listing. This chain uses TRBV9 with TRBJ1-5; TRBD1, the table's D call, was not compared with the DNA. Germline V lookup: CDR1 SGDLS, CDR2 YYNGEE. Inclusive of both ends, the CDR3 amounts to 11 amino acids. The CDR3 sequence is CASSGEYSPGQ.

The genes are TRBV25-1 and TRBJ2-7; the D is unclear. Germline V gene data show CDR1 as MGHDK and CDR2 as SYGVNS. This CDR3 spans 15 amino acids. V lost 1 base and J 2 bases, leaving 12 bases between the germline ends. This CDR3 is CASSESASVAYEQYF. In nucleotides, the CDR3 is TGTGCCAGCAGTGAATCGGCCAGCGTCGCCTACGAGCAGTACTTC.

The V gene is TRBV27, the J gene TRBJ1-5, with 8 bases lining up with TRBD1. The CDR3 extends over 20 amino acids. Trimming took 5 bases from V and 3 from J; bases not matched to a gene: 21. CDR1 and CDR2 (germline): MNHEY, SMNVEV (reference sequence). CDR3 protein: CASSPQNPGRLDRDNQPQHF. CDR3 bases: TGTGCCAGCAGTCCACAAAACCCGGGCCGCCTGGACAGGGACAATCAGCCCCAGCATTTT.

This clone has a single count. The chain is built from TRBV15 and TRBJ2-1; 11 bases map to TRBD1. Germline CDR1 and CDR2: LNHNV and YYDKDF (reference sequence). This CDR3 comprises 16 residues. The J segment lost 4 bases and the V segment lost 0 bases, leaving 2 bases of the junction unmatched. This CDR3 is CATSREGTGGYNEQFF. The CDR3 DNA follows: TGTGCCACCAGCAGAGAGGGGACAGGGGGTTACAATGAGCAGTTCTTC.

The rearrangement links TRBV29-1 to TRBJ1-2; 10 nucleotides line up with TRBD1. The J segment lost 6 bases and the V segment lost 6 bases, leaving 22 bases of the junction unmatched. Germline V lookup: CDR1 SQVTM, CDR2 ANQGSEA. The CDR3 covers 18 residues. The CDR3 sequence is CSVGQQFETGGRRNGYTF. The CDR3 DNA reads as TGCAGCGTCGGCCAACAATTTGAGACAGGGGGCCGACGTAATGGCTACACCTTC.

CDR3 loop: CASSVADTSYEQYF. The CDR3 coding sequence is TGTGCCAGCAGTGTAGCGGACACCTCCTACGAGCAGTACTTC. V and J are TRBV25-1 and TRBJ2-7, with D possibly matching TRBD2 (6 bases). The V and J ends lost 4 bases and 0 bases respectively, with 10 bases between them. The CDR3 extends over 14 amino acids. Per the germline V gene, CDR1 is MGHDK and CDR2 is SYGVNS.

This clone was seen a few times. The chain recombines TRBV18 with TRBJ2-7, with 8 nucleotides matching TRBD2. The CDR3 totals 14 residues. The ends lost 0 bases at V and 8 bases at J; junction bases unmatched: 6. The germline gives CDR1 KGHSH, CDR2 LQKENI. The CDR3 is CASSPPPAGGQQYF. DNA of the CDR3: TGTGCCAGCTCACCACCACCCGCGGGGGGTCAGCAGTACTTC.

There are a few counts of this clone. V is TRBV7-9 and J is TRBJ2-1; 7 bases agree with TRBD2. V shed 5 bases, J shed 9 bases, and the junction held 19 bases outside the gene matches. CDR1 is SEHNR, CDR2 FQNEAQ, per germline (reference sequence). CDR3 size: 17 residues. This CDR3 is CASSQDQSGAPSSEQFF. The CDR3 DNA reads TGTGCCAGCAGCCAAGATCAGAGCGGGGCCCCATCGTCTGAGCAGTTCTTC.

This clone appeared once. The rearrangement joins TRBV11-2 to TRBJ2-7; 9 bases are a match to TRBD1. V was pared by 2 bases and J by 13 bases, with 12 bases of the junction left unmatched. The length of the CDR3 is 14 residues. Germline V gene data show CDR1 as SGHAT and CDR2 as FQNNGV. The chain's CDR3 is CASSLWTGATMQYF. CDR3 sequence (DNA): TGTGCCAGCAGCTTATGGACAGGGGCCACGATGCAATACTTC. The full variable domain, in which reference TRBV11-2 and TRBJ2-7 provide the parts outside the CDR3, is EAGVAQSPRYKIIEKRQSVAFWCNPISGHATLYWYQQILGQGPKLLIQFQNNGVVDDSQLPKDRFSAERLKGVDSTLKIQPAKLEDSAVYLCASSLWTGATMQYFGPGTRLTVT.

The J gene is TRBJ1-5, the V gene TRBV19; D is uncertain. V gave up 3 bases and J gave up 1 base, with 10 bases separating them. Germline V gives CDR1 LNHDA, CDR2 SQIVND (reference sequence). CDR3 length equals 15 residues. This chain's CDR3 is CASSIFTGSNQPQHF. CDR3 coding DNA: TGTGCCAGTAGTATCTTCACGGGGAGCAATCAGCCCCAGCATTTT.

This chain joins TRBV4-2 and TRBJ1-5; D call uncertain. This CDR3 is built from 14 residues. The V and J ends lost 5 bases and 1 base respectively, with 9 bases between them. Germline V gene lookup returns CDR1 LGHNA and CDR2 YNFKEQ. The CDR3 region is CASSLRASNQPQHF. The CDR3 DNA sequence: TGTGCCAGCAGCTTAAGGGCGAGCAATCAGCCCCAGCATTTT.

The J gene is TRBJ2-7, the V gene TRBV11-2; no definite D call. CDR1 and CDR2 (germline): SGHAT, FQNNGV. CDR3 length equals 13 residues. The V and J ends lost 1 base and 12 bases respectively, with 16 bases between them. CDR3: CASSLVASQGTYF. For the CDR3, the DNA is TGTGCCAGCAGCTTAGTGGCCTCACAAGGAACGTACTTC.

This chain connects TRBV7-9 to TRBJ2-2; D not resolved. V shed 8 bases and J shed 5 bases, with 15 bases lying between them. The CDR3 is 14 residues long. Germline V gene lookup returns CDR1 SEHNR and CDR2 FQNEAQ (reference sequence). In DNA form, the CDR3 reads TGTGCCAGCCAACTATCCCACCAAACCGGGGAGCTGTTTTTT. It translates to CASQLSHQTGELFF.

The CDR3 DNA reads as TGCGCCAGCAGCTTTGCGAATCTCCCTGGAAACACCATATATTTT. Protein product: CASSFANLPGNTIYF. This chain connects TRBV5-1 to TRBJ1-3; D unresolved. Germline V gene data show CDR1 as SGHRS and CDR2 as YFSETQ. The CDR3 extends over 15 amino acids. Trimming removed 2 bases at V and 2 bases at J, with 11 bases between. The complete variable domain, with remaining parts taken from reference TRBV5-1 and TRBJ1-3, reads KAGVTQTPRYLIKTRGQQVTLSCSPISGHRSVSWYQQTPGQGLQFLFEYFSETQRNKGNFPGRFSGRQFSNSRSEMNVSTLELGDSALYLCASSFANLPGNTIYFGEGSWLTVV.

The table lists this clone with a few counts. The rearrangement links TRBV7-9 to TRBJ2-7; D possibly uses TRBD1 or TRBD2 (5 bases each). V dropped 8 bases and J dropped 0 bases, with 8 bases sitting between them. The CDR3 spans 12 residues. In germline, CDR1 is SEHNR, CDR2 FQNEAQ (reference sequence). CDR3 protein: CASRDGSYEQYF. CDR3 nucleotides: TGTGCCAGCCGGGACGGCTCCTACGAGCAGTACTTC.

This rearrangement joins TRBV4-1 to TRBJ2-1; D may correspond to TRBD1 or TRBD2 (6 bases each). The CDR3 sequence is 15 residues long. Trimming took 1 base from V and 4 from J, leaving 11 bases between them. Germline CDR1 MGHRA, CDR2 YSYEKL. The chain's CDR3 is CASSQGRGDYNEQFF. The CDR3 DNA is TGCGCCAGCAGCCAAGGAAGGGGGGATTACAATGAGCAGTTCTTC.